This T cell receptor beta chain comes out of a study of blood T cell repertoires in COVID-19. Study-level background: COVID-19 samples collected from the United States, Italy and Spain covered acute and convalescent phases.

Participants came from some 23 US areas, aged roughly 18 to 89 years. CDR3 length: 18 amino acids. The V segment lost 5 bases and the J segment 2 bases; nucleotides outside the gene matches: 15. CDR1 and CDR2 (germline): SGHTA, FQGTGA. Here immunoSEQ multiplex PCR was the method, and the copy in TCRdb shows in-frame clones only, minus some. The repertoire holds under 250,000 clones, with 70% to 90% as singletons. In this sample, this clone turned up many times. V gene TRBV7-3 combines with J gene TRBJ2-3; TRBD2 matches 8 bases. The sequenced sample was PBMCs or T cells enriched from blood (not recorded which). This clonotype was obtained from a man aged 25-45 years with acute COVID-19. CDR3 protein: CASSASPVLAGLTDTQYF. The DNA for the CDR3 is TGTGCCAGCAGCGCAAGCCCCGTTCTAGCGGGCCTCACAGATACGCAGTATTTT.